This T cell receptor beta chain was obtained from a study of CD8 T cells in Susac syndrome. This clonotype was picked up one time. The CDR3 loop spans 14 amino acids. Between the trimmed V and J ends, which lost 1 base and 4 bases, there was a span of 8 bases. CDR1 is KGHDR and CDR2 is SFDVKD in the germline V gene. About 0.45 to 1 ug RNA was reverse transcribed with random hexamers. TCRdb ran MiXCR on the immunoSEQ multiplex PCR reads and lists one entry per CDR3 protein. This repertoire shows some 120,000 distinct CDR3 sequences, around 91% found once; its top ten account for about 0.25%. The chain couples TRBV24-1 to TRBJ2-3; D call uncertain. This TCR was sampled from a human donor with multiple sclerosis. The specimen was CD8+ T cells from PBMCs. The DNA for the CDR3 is TGTGCCACCAGTGATTTCAATGGGGCAGATACGCAGTATTTT. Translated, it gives CATSDFNGADTQYF.